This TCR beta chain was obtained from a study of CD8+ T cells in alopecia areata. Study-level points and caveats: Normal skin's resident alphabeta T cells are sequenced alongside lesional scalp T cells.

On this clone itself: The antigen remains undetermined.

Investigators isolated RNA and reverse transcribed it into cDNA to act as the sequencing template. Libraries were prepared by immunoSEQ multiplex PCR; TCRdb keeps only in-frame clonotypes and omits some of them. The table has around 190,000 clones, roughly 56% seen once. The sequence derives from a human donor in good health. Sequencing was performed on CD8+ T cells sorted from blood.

The CDR3 sequence: CASSLQGTDTQYF. CDR3 in DNA: TGTGCCAGCAGCTTGCAGGGCACAGATACGCAGTATTTT. The chain couples TRBV5-6 to TRBJ2-3; D call uncertain. Trimming removed 1 base from V and 1 base from J, with 4 bases in between. This CDR3 region has 13 residues. Germline V lookup: CDR1 SGHDT, CDR2 YYEEEE.